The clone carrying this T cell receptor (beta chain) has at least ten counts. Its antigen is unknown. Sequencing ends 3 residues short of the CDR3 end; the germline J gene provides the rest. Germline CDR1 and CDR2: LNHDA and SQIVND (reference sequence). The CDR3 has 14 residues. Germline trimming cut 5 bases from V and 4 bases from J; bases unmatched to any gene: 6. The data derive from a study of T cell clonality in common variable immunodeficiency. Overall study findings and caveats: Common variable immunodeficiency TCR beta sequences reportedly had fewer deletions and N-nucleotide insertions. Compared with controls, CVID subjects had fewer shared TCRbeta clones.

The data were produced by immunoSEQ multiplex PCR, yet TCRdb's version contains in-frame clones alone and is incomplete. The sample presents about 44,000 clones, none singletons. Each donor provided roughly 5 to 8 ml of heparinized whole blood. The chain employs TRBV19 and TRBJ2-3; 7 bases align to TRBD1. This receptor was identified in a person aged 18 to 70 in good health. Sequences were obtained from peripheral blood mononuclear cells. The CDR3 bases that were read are TGTGCCAGTAGTCAAAGACAGGGTTCAGATACG. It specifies CASSQRQGSDT. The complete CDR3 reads CASSQRQGSDTQYF.